The 11 T cell receptor beta chains below come from one sample, sequenced in a study of T cells in Graves' hyperthyroidism and ophthalmopathy. Amplified regions were TCR beta CDR3 sequences from RNA transcripts. The study used the HTBI primer set for a first-round RT-PCR of the TCR CDR3. TCRdb re-derived calls from the multiplex PCR reads in MiXCR, one entry per CDR3 protein. In the table there are some 350,000 distinct CDR3 sequences, under 20% of which are singletons. Sequences were obtained from blood. The receptors stem from a woman aged 18-29 years with Graves' hyperthyroidism.

This clonotype showed up many times. This chain links TRBV24-1 with TRBJ2-2; TRBD1 agrees at 8 bases. From germline, CDR1 is KGHDR and CDR2 SFDVKD. V shed 4 bases and J 2 bases; nucleotides not matched to a gene: 5. This CDR3 is 16 amino acids long. The CDR3 nucleotides are TGTGCCACCAGTGAGTCCGGGACAGGCAACACCGGGGAGCTGTTTTTT. It is translated as CATSESGTGNTGELFF.

This clonotype occurred many times. The chain couples TRBV19 to TRBJ2-5; D not certain. The germline CDR1 and CDR2 sequences are LNHDA and SQIVND (reference sequence). CDR3 length: 14 amino acids. Trimming cost V 4 bases and J 6 bases, with 15 bases left between them. The CDR3 is CASSKAVGRKTQYF. The CDR3 region has the DNA TGTGCCAGTAGTAAGGCAGTTGGACGGAAGACCCAGTACTTC.

This clonotype appeared many times. This rearrangement joins TRBV29-1 to TRBJ1-1; D remains unclear. Trimming pared 7 bases from V and 4 bases from J, leaving 16 bases between. Germline V gene lookup returns CDR1 SQVTM and CDR2 ANQGSEA. The CDR3 runs 13 residues. CDR3 amino acids: CSAEASTGTEAFF. The CDR3 DNA sequence: TGCAGCGCCGAAGCCTCAACGGGCACTGAAGCTTTCTTT. The full variable domain, completed using reference TRBV29-1 and TRBJ1-1, is SAVISQKPSRDICQRGTSLTIQCQVDSQVTMMFWYRQQPGQSLTLIATANQGSEATYESGFVIDKFPISRPNLTFSTLTVSNMSPEDSSIYLCSAEASTGTEAFFGQGTRLTVV.

This clonotype was observed many times. The chain is built from TRBV28 and TRBJ1-2; 7 nucleotides line up with TRBD1. The CDR3 is 14 amino acids. V lost 5 bases, J lost 8 bases, and 11 bases stayed unmatched. In germline, CDR1 is MDHEN, CDR2 SYDVKM. The CDR3 loop reads CASSPDRVGEGYTF. Here the CDR3 DNA reads TGTGCCAGCAGTCCTGACAGGGTTGGAGAGGGCTACACCTTC.

The table lists this clonotype with many counts. The chain is built from TRBV7-6 and TRBJ1-5; 8 bases are shared with TRBD1. Germline values: CDR1 SGHVS, CDR2 FNYEAQ. Trimming removed 8 bases from V and 9 bases from J; junction bases left unmatched: 12. This CDR3 spans 14 amino acids. CDR3 sequence reads: CASARDRSGRPQHF. The CDR3 region has the DNA TGTGCCAGCGCGAGGGACAGGTCGGGAAGGCCCCAGCATTTT.

This clonotype was counted ten times or more. This rearrangement joins TRBV7-6 to TRBJ1-1, with a tentative D call TRBD1 (5 bases). This CDR3 has 14 amino acids. Germline V gene sequence: CDR1 SGHVS, CDR2 FNYEAQ. Trimming removed 1 base from V and 4 bases from J, with 10 bases in between. CDR3 nucleotide sequence: TGTGCCAGCAGCTTAGGGGGGGGACCCACTGAAGCTTTCTTT. This translates into CASSLGGGPTEAFF.

This clonotype was seen repeatedly, ten times or more. The chain has TRBV12-3 or TRBV12-4 and TRBJ2-3; perhaps TRBD2 as D (5 bases). The ends were cut back, 7 bases at V and 3 bases at J, with 11 bases in the middle. The CDR3 runs 13 residues. This CDR3 reads CASITGKTDTQYF. The DNA of the CDR3 is TGTGCCAGCATAACGGGGAAAACAGATACGCAGTATTTT.

This clonotype has a count of ten or more. The chain links TRBV19 to TRBJ1-5; D unresolved. Trimming took 10 bases from V and 0 from J, leaving 16 bases between them. The CDR3 loop spans 15 amino acids. Germline CDR1 and CDR2: LNHDA and SQIVND (reference sequence). CDR3 in amino acids: CATNPDKLSNQPQHF. DNA of the CDR3: TGTGCCACCAACCCTGACAAGCTTAGCAATCAGCCCCAGCATTTT.

Ten or more counts support this clonotype. The rearrangement links TRBV20-1 to TRBJ1-2; no clear D. CDR3 length equals 14 residues. Germline V gene sequence: CDR1 DFQATT, CDR2 SNEGSKA (reference sequence). Between the trimmed V and J ends, which lost 0 bases and 2 bases, there was a span of 10 bases. The CDR3 region has the DNA TGCAGTGCTAGAGATCAGGAACCCAACTATGGCTACACCTTC. It translates to CSARDQEPNYGYTF.

This clonotype has more than one count but fewer than ten. The chain carries TRBV6-1 and TRBJ1-2; D unresolved. The CDR3 contains 14 residues. Germline V lookup: CDR1 MNHNS, CDR2 SASEGT. V was trimmed by 6 bases and J by 4 bases, leaving 15 bases between them. In DNA, the CDR3 is TGTGCCAGCAGCCCTTCCGGAGGAGGCTATGGCTACACCTTC. Its protein product is CASSPSGGGYGYTF.

Comments on this clonotype: A much larger clone differs by one base, so this may be a read error. CDR3 in DNA: TGTGCCAGCATCTTAAGACAGCTACCGGCACTGGAAGCTTTCTTT. Translating it yields CASILRQLPALEAFF. The chain carries TRBV11-2 and TRBJ1-1, with a tentative D call TRBD1 (5 bases). The CDR3 totals 15 residues. Germline values: CDR1 SGHAT, CDR2 FQNNGV.